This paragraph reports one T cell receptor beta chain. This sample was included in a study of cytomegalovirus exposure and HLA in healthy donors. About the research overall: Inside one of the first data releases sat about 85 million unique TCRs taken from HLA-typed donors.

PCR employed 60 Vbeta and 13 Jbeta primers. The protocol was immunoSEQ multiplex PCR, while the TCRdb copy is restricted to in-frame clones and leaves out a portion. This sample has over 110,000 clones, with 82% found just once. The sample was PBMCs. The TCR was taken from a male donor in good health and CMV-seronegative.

This chain's CDR3 is CAWGRRWTEAFF. In DNA, the CDR3 is TGCGCCTGGGGGAGGCGGTGGACTGAAGCTTTCTTT. The rearrangement links TRBV4-3 to TRBJ1-1, with D possibly matching TRBD1 (5 bases). Trimming removed 11 bases at V and 5 bases at J, with 15 bases between. The CDR3 has 12 residues. CDR1 and CDR2 from the germline V gene are LGHNA and YSLEER.